This T cell receptor (beta chain) comes out of a study of blood T cells in healthy people across ages. Study-wide points: Naive CD4+ cell counts and diversity both ran higher in long-lived than in aged donors.

Trimming stripped 1 base from V and 0 bases from J, with 13 bases between. This CDR3 comprises 17 residues. Germline CDR1 is SGHVS and CDR2 is FNYEAQ. A second PCR of roughly 6 to 12 cycles used a sample-barcoded 5' primer and a J-beta primer mix. TCRdb re-derived calls from the 5' RACE reads in MiXCR, one entry per CDR3 protein. The sample carries under 700,000 distinct CDR3 sequences, around 24% recorded once. Every donor gave 8.5 to 10 milliliters of peripheral blood. This clonotype appeared a few times. Its antigen is currently unknown. The same sample was also used in a study of T cells of mothers and their children.

The rearrangement uses TRBV7-6 and TRBJ1-5; D may be TRBD1 (6 bases). The source material was blood. This TCR was recovered from a boy between 10 and 17 years old in good health. The CDR3 reads CASSLGRGQDSNQPQHF. CDR3 coding DNA: TGTGCCAGCAGCTTAGGCCGGGGACAAGATAGCAATCAGCCCCAGCATTTT.